This T cell receptor (beta chain) was sequenced in a study of T cell repertoires in cytomegalovirus infection. Turning to the study itself: It was the public TCR beta signatures that indicated both CMV infection and matching HLA type.

Germline loops: CDR1 KGHDR, CDR2 SFDVKD. The CDR3 is 16 amino acids. The V segment lost 4 bases and the J segment 12 bases; nucleotides outside the gene matches: 8. General study results and limits: Within the response measured ex vivo, HLA-C-restricted CMV-specific TCR beta clonotypes were dominant.

TCRdb re-analysed the reads in MiXCR, keeping a single row per CDR3 protein. Of about 110,000 distinct CDR3 sequences listed, around 10% are singletons. In its sample, this clonotype was seen a few times. What it recognizes is unknown. The sequenced sample consisted of PBMCs, sequenced either directly or after in vitro stimulation (not recorded which). The sequence came from a human donor in good health (CMV status not recorded). Some clones in this sample may be carry-over from other donors' samples. V gene TRBV24-1 combines with J gene TRBJ2-1, with 16 nucleotides matching TRBD2. The CDR3 here is CATSDLGLAGGGRQFF. Written as DNA, the CDR3 is TGTGCCACCAGTGACTTGGGACTAGCGGGAGGGGGCCGGCAGTTCTTC.